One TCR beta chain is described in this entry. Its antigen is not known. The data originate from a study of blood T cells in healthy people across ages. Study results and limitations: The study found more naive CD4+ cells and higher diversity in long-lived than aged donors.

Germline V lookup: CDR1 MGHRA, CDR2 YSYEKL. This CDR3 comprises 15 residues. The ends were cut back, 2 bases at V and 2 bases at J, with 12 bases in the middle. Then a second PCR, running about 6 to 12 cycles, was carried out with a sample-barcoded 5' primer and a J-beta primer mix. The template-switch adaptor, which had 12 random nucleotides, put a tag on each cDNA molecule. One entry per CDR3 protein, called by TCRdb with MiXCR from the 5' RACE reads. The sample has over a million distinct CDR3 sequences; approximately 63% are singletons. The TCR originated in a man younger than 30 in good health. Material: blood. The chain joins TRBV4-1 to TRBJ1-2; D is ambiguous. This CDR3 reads CASSQLRTVNYGYTF. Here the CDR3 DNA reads TGCGCCAGCAGCCAACTCCGGACGGTGAACTATGGCTACACCTTC.